The 17 T cell receptor beta chains in this list originate from one sample, sequenced in a study of cytomegalovirus exposure and HLA in healthy donors. The PCR contained 60 Vbeta and 13 Jbeta primers. Method: immunoSEQ multiplex PCR; TCRdb's copy keeps in-frame clones and lacks some. The data contain some 150,000 clones, less than 80% of them singletons. The sample comprised PBMCs. These receptors came from a man younger than 45 in good health and CMV-seronegative.

The sample holds a few counts of this clone. J is TRBJ2-7 and V is TRBV7-2; D is unresolved. Germline V gene sequence: CDR1 SGHTA, CDR2 FQGNSA. This CDR3 is built from 15 residues. V shed 1 base and J shed 5 bases, with 15 bases lying between them. This CDR3 is CASSLVASSSHEQYF. The CDR3 coding sequence is TGTGCCAGCAGCTTAGTGGCTAGTAGTTCCCACGAGCAGTACTTC. The variable domain in full, with the rest retrieved from reference TRBV7-2 and TRBJ2-7, is GAGVSQSPSNKVTEKGKDVELRCDPISGHTALYWYRQSLGQGLEFLIYFQGNSAPDKSGLPSDRFSAERTGGSVSTLTIQRTQQEDSAVYLCASSLVASSSHEQYFGPGTRLTVT.

The CDR3, as DNA: TGTGCCAGCAGTCGCCTGGGGGGACCCTACGAGCAGTACTTC. The encoded protein is CASSRLGGPYEQYF. The rearrangement uses TRBV7-8 and TRBJ2-7; D is possibly TRBD2 (6 bases). The CDR3 contains 14 residues. The ends were cut back, 6 bases at V and 2 bases at J, with 14 bases in the middle. CDR1 and CDR2 (germline): SGHVS, FQNEAQ. Full variable domain (missing parts from reference TRBV7-8 and TRBJ2-7): GAGVSQSPRYKVAKRGQDVALRCDPISGHVSLFWYQQALGQGPEFLTYFQNEAQLDKSGLPSDRFFAERPEGSVSTLKIQRTQQEDSAVYLCASSRLGGPYEQYFGPGTRLTVT.

This clone was seen only once. V is TRBV28 and J is TRBJ1-2, with 11 bases identical to TRBD1. This CDR3 comprises 13 residues. With V trimmed by 10 bases and J by 6 bases, 7 bases remained unmatched. Looked up from germline, CDR1 is MDHEN and CDR2 is SYDVKM. CDR3 protein: CATWTGGFDGYTF. The CDR3 DNA reads as TGTGCCACCTGGACAGGGGGCTTTGATGGCTACACCTTC.

The chain combines TRBV6-5 with TRBJ2-1; possibly TRBD1 for D (6 bases). Germline V lookup: CDR1 MNHEY, CDR2 SVGAGI. V lost 6 bases and J 5 bases, leaving 14 bases between the germline ends. The CDR3 covers 14 residues. CDR3 loop: CASSRTVWNNEQFF. The CDR3 DNA sequence: TGTGCCAGCAGCAGGACAGTTTGGAACAATGAGCAGTTCTTC.

The V gene is TRBV27, the J gene TRBJ1-1, with unresolved D. Between the trimmed V and J ends, which lost 6 bases and 2 bases, there was a span of 10 bases. The germline CDR1 and CDR2 sequences are MNHEY and SMNVEV (reference sequence). This CDR3 is 13 amino acids long. In DNA, the CDR3 is TGTGCCAGCAGCCCGGTAGTCAACACTGAAGCTTTCTTT. It is translated as CASSPVVNTEAFF.

The genes are TRBV7-9 and TRBJ1-1, with 7 bases fitting TRBD1. The CDR3 has 15 residues. The V gene end was trimmed by 1 base and the J gene end by 5 bases; junction bases not matched to a gene: 7. Per the germline V gene, CDR1 is SEHNR and CDR2 is FQNEAQ (reference sequence). The CDR3 DNA is TGTGCCAGCAGCTTAGGTGACAGGGAAATAACTGAAGCTTTCTTT. Translating it yields CASSLGDREITEAFF.

This clone was detected once. V and J are TRBV7-2 and TRBJ2-1, with D possibly matching TRBD2 (5 bases). Germline lookup yields CDR1 SGHTA and CDR2 FQGNSA. Trimming took off 1 base at V and 4 bases at J, with 14 bases between the two ends. The CDR3 is 16 residues long. The CDR3 region is CASSLGNILAYNEQFF. In nucleotides, the CDR3 is TGTGCCAGCAGCTTAGGAAATATCTTAGCGTACAATGAGCAGTTCTTC.

The chain couples TRBV25-1 to TRBJ2-5; 9 bases map to TRBD1. The V gene's germline CDR1 is MGHDK and CDR2 SYGVNS. The length of the CDR3 is 13 residues. V dropped 5 bases and J dropped 7; count of bases not matched to a gene: 5. The CDR3 bases are TGTGCCAGCAGTAGGGACAGGGAAGGGACCCAGTACTTC. Translated, it gives CASSRDREGTQYF.

This clone has a handful of counts. The CDR3 DNA reads as TGTGCCAGCAGCAATACAGGGAACTATGGCTACACCTTC. This sequence encodes CASSNTGNYGYTF. This rearrangement joins TRBV5-4 to TRBJ1-2; tentatively, D is TRBD1 (6 bases). Germline assignment: CDR1 SGHNT and CDR2 YYREEE (reference sequence). CDR3 length: 13 amino acids. Trimming removed 4 bases from V and 2 bases from J, with 9 bases in between.

V and J are TRBV27 and TRBJ2-7, with a weak D call TRBD2 (5 bases). This CDR3 is 14 amino acids long. The V end lost 4 bases, the J end lost 2 bases, and 12 bases lay between the germline ends. Germline values: CDR1 MNHEY, CDR2 SMNVEV (reference sequence). The CDR3 DNA reads TGTGCCAGCAGTTACGCGGACTCAACCTACGAGCAGTACTTC. Translating it yields CASSYADSTYEQYF.

The chain is built from TRBV5-1 and TRBJ1-1; TRBD1 aligns across 9 bases. The ends lost 4 bases at V and 0 bases at J; junction bases unmatched: 4. In germline, CDR1 is SGHRS, CDR2 YFSETQ. The CDR3 is made up of 15 amino acids. CDR3 DNA: TGCGCCAGCAGCCCTACAGGGGGCCTGAACACTGAAGCTTTCTTT. Its translation is CASSPTGGLNTEAFF.

The chain combines TRBV10-3 with TRBJ1-1; no firm D call. The CDR3 consists of 13 residues. V lost 4 bases and J 0 bases, leaving 6 bases between the germline ends. The germline CDR1 and CDR2 sequences are ENHRY and SYGVKD. For the CDR3, the DNA is TGTGCCATCAGTGTAAAGCTGAACACTGAAGCTTTCTTT. It specifies CAISVKLNTEAFF.

The sample holds one count of this clone. The chain is built from TRBV15 and TRBJ1-1; D is uncertain. The length of the CDR3 is 16 residues. CDR1 is LNHNV and CDR2 is YYDKDF in the germline V gene (reference sequence). V was pared by 2 bases and J by 5 bases, with 18 bases between. CDR3 sequence reads: CATSRRPPGEWTEAFF. DNA for the CDR3: TGTGCCACCAGCAGAAGGCCCCCCGGGGAATGGACTGAAGCTTTCTTT.

The chain combines TRBV28 with TRBJ2-1; 10 bases agree with TRBD2. Germline V gene sequence: CDR1 MDHEN, CDR2 SYDVKM. The CDR3 has 17 residues. The ends lost 5 bases at V and 9 bases at J; junction bases unmatched: 16. The CDR3 DNA reads TGTGCCAGCAGTAGCTCGATCCGGACTAGCGGCTTTACTGAGCAGTTCTTC. Translation: CASSSSIRTSGFTEQFF.

The chain employs TRBV5-6 and TRBJ2-3, with a possible D match to TRBD2 (7 bases). V lost 2 bases, J lost 3 bases, and 22 bases lay in between. The CDR3 is 18 amino acids. The germline V gene has CDR1 SGHDT and CDR2 YYEEEE. The CDR3, as DNA: TGTGCCAGCAGCTTCGACTTCAGGGGAGGGGGGAGGACAGATACGCAGTATTTT. Protein product: CASSFDFRGGGRTDTQYF.

This clone was observed at least ten times. The chain links TRBV4-2 to TRBJ1-1; 7 nucleotides agree with TRBD1. The germline V gene encodes CDR1 LGHNA and CDR2 YNFKEQ. V trimming: 2 bases; J trimming: 0 bases; junction bases outside the gene matches: 6. The CDR3 covers 16 residues. The CDR3 sequence: CASSQTTGTVNTEAFF. The DNA of the CDR3 is TGTGCCAGCAGCCAAACCACCGGGACAGTGAACACTGAAGCTTTCTTT.

The chain links TRBV9 to TRBJ1-2; 9 bases line up with TRBD1. In germline, CDR1 is SGDLS, CDR2 YYNGEE. J was trimmed by 4 bases and V by 0 bases; bases with no gene match: 4. This CDR3 is 15 amino acids long. DNA of the CDR3: TGTGCCAGCAGCGTAGATAGGACAGGGGTCTATGGCTACACCTTC. Protein: CASSVDRTGVYGYTF. Complete variable domain (other parts from reference TRBV9 and TRBJ1-2): DSGVTQTPKHLITATGQRVTLRCSPRSGDLSVYWYQQSLDQGLQFLIQYYNGEERAKGNILERFSAQQFPDLHSELNLSSLELGDSALYFCASSVDRTGVYGYTFGSGTRLTVV.